This T cell receptor (beta chain) was profiled in a study of cytomegalovirus exposure and HLA in healthy donors (dated by TCRdb to 2016 to 2017). In the study overall: According to an earlier analysis of 587 of the donors, about 179 million T cells yielded 90 million to 140 million unique TCR beta sequences and approximately 300 Gb of sequence data. Rather than drawing on any new phenotypic data, the later analysis identified candidate immune exposures from TCR beta sequences and the way those sequences occurred across donors. To decide whether each TCR beta V gene segment behaved as functional or pseudogenic, an earlier analysis of nearly 600 of the donors relied on high-throughput TCR beta sequencing. A later analysis re-examined previously published TCR beta repertoires from 500 to 700 donors and added high-resolution HLA genotyping to investigate patterns of TCR occurrence. Four or five DR-DQ haplotypes were handled as single units for association and clustering, since linkage in the cohort was strong. A later genetic analysis used genome-wide SNP genotypes for about 65% of the 666 donors, treating that subset as a discovery cohort. The genetic ancestry cluster associated with self-reported Caucasian donors included about 84% of the roughly 390 genotyped donors. To predict cytomegalovirus infection status, the study brought together high-throughput TCR immunosequencing, statistical association of individual TCRs with disease status, and machine learning. The study profiled the T cell repertoires of approximately 700 subjects by immunosequencing and related them to cytomegalovirus serostatus. Every discovery cohort repertoire had been produced on one sequencing platform. In addition to the first cohort of 666 subjects, a separate validation cohort of 130 or so different subjects was used. Among 398 genotyped donors of the cohort, an average of roughly 230,000 unique TCR beta nucleotide sequences was sequenced per donor, of which roughly 17% were non-productive. Class I and class II HLA loci were covered by the typing at four-digit resolution. Donor age, sex, ethnicity and CMV serostatus were compiled alongside the repertoire data. Approximately 300 gigabases of sequencing data and about 92 million unique TCR sequences made up an early release that covered several hundred HLA-typed donors. The number of donors typed differed by locus, with about 629-630 for A, B, C, DRB1 and DQB1, around 560 for DQA1, approximately 580 for DPA1, and 400 to 490 for DPB1. The study was designed to test whether signatures of past pathogen exposure could be identified by cataloging public T cell receptors. What the authors observed across the whole study: Because counts were too low, about 18 rarely observed V segments, including chromosome 9 orphons, were excluded from the earlier analysis of 587 of the donors. Because HLA typing was unavailable for some donors at each locus, only the typed subset was used in association tests. A further reported finding was that TCR beta sequences accurately predicted the HLA-A and HLA-B alleles for most subjects in the first cohort. For the cohort, immune exposure information was limited to CMV serostatus. A later genetic analysis reported fewer N-insertions in productive TCRs among donors in an Asian-associated ancestry cluster than the roughly 720-donor mean. Linkage disequilibrium might explain the correlated functional status among segregating V segments, but an unknown experimental factor could not be ruled out. When HLA alleles, especially DR and DQ, strongly co-occurred, TCR associations were difficult to assign to individual alleles. Specific HLA alleles were associated with about 17,000 TCR beta sequences at a false discovery rate of 0.05 in a later analysis. In a later analysis, HLA-associated TCR beta chains showed more clonal expansion and lower generation probabilities than non-associated chains that were equally common. This cohort had only TCR beta chains sequenced, and the lack of alpha or paired-chain data limited which features could be detected. Sequencing depth was assumed to be roughly uniform across donors in the presence/absence analyses, though that assumption may not hold. According to the authors, the approach could potentially be generalized to other disease states and immunological phenotypes. In a later genetic analysis, a missense DCLRE1C variant was associated with V-gene and J-gene trimming of TCR beta chains, and the association was replicated in an independent cohort. A few of the identified cytomegalovirus-associated TCR beta chains were confirmed in vitro to be specific for cytomegalovirus antigens. Across donors, most TCR sequences were observed very rarely, whereas some public TCRs were present in many individuals. A later analysis found that most CMV-associated TCR beta chains appeared HLA-restricted, with HLA associations seemingly driven largely by CMV exposure. A cluster of highly shared sequence variants was judged likely to be a technical artifact of the sequencing pipeline. Some IMGT-functional V segments, including TRBV6-2 and TRBV6-3, could not be told apart with the 87-base-pair reads, so those segments were excluded. According to a later analysis, parvovirus B19, influenza, CMV and Epstein-Barr virus appeared linked to several top co-occurrence clusters. An earlier analysis of around 600 of the donors showed that most TCR beta V segments appeared in productive rearrangements either about 90% or about 30% of the time, which broadly matched IMGT annotations. In both the original and validation cohorts, the classifier was reported to diagnose cytomegalovirus status with high specificity and sensitivity. In a later analysis, the rate of TCR association differed among HLA loci, with DRB1 alleles having the most associated TCRs and HLA-C alleles having the fewest. The study gave a list of about 170 TCR beta chains associated with cytomegalovirus.

In total, 600 or so healthy bone marrow donors made up the cohort. At the time of sampling, all cohort members were nominally healthy, though unrecorded immune exposures were likely present. The donor was CMV seronegative and was included in the group of several hundred seronegative cohort members. Every donor gave a peripheral blood sample, and the peripheral blood mononuclear cells from that sample were used for TCR beta sequencing. Genomic DNA extraction from the blood cell samples was performed with the Qiagen DNeasy Blood Extraction Kit. CDR1 and CDR2 (LNHDA, SQIVND) derive from the germline V gene (reference sequence). The trim is 8 bases for V and 2 bases for J, with a gap of 13 bases between the germline ends. The CDR3, from cysteine to phenylalanine, totals 13 residues. The only DNA kept is the CDR3, 39 bases in frame from the first base. Libraries came from the immunoSEQ multiplex PCR assay. A mixture of 60 forward primers for TCR Vbeta segments and 13 reverse primers for TCR Jbeta segments was used in the multiplex PCR. A multiplex PCR assay on genomic DNA amplified the CDR3 region of rearranged TCR beta genes. On the Illumina HiSeq System, the amplified TCR beta libraries were sequenced as 87-base-pair reads. The study's own analysis went as follows. Across the 670 or so repertoires, a later analysis counted tens of millions of unique TCR beta chains, some 11 million of which were shared by at least two donors. Raw reads were error-corrected and collapsed into unique sequences with a nearest-neighbor algorithm that merged closely related sequences to remove PCR and sequencing errors. Alignment of CDR3 sequences to IMGT reference sequences was used to assign V, D and J gene segments. For a sequence to be retained, a match of at least six nucleotides was required to both a V gene segment and a J gene segment. A rearrangement counted as productive if the CDR3 had no stop codons and remained in frame with V and J, and every other rearrangement counted as non-productive. Following IMGT convention, CDR3 was defined as the stretch from the second conserved V-encoded cysteine up to the conserved J-encoded phenylalanine. The earlier analysis of about 610 of the donors excluded sequences that lacked an unambiguous match to a single V gene segment. In an earlier analysis of approximately 590 of the donors, V segments were called functional above 56.7% productive rearrangements and were called segregating when the between-donor standard deviation exceeded 5%. A statistical classification framework was built to diagnose cytomegalovirus status from the catalog of TCR beta chain sequences. In a later analysis, V and J genes were assigned by comparing TCR nucleotide sequences against IMGT/GENE-DB human TR gene sequences. Using the TCRdist pipeline, a later analysis assigned CDR3 sequences along with most-parsimonious VDJ recombination scenarios. In a later analysis, each TCR beta chain was defined by its CDR3 amino acid sequence together with its V-gene family, and reads lacking a unique V-gene family were excluded. To address suspected cross-contamination and a sequencing artifact, a later analysis removed under 600 highly shared, low-generation-probability nucleotide sequences. A later analysis calculated a clonal expansion index for each public chain from normalized within-repertoire ranks of inferred template counts. In a later analysis, generation probabilities were computed using a VDJ recombination model fitted to out-of-frame rearrangements, and the results were checked against IGoR. In a later analysis, hypergeometric tests were used to score TCR-TCR, TCR-HLA and TCR-CMV co-occurrence, with a repertoire-size bias correction applied to TCR pairs. A later analysis estimated false discovery rates by permuting HLA or CMV assignments 20 times. In a later analysis, co-occurring TCRs were grouped with DBSCAN, and TCRdist sequence similarity was added when clustering was performed within HLA-allele-positive subsets. Co-occurrence clustering excluded repertoires with fewer than 30,000 or more than 120,000 public chains, plus five with anomalous nucleotide sharing. Sourced from immuneACCESS, this table was stored by TCRdb with only in-frame sequences that have V and J called. A share of the clones is absent; for the studies checked, an unresolved V gene accounts for under half, and the remainder has no known explanation. D and trimming come from the DNA, and the V and J calls and clone size come from that table. The sample table lists over 150,000 clones, around 79% of them with a count of one. The ten largest clonotypes hold over 1.1% of the sample.

Note on this clone: The antigen it binds to is not known. No base-level quality is on record; no much larger clone is a single base apart.

The specimen sequenced was PBMCs. This receptor was taken from a man aged 18 to 30 in good health and CMV-seronegative. The sequence links TRBV19 to TRBJ2-7; matching of 6 bases hints at TRBD1 as the D gene. This receptor carries the CDR3 CASAGTQTYEQYF. The nucleotide sequence is given as TGTGCCAGTGCCGGGACACAAACCTACGAGCAGTACTTC.